This T cell receptor (beta chain) was sequenced for a study of beta chain features in type 1 diabetes. Study-level information: The samples had around 98 million sorted cells examined in all. General observations from the study: Patients with type 1 diabetes showed fewer VDJ junction insertions and more deletions.

Cells sorted by CD45RO/CCR7/CD25/CD127/CD95/CD27 comprised CD4+ naive, central memory, regulatory and stem cell-like memory cells. In this sample, this clone turned up a few times. Its specificity is not known. cDNA synthesis used the whole RNA isolate, giving expressed TCRB sequences. Generated by immunoSEQ multiplex PCR, the TCRdb table keeps only in-frame clones and is missing some. This table has around 250,000 clones, around a quarter appearing once. CDR1 is SGHNT and CDR2 is YYREEE in the germline V gene (reference sequence). This CDR3 region has 17 residues. After removal of 0 bases from V and 4 bases from J, the junction contained 10 bases not matched to a gene.

The receptor's source is a young man in good health. The chain uses TRBV5-4 and TRBJ2-5; 9 bases are a match to TRBD2. The sequencing input was central memory CD4+ T cells from blood. The CDR3 sequence is CASSLALAGLSTETQYF. The CDR3 nucleotides are TGTGCCAGCAGCTTGGCACTAGCGGGCCTGAGTACAGAGACCCAGTACTTC. Full variable domain (missing parts from reference TRBV5-4 and TRBJ2-5): ETGVTQSPTHLIKTRGQQVTLRCSSQSGHNTVSWYQQALGQGPQFIFQYYREEENGRGNFPPRFSGLQFPNYSSELNVNALELDDSALYLCASSLALAGLSTETQYFGPGTRLLVL.